The sequence of this T cell receptor beta chain was determined in a study of technical replicates of blood from four donors. V was trimmed by 5 bases and J by 3 bases, leaving 16 bases between them. The CDR3 is 15 residues long. CDR1 is SEHNR and CDR2 is FQNEAQ in the germline V gene (reference sequence). Libraries were prepared by immunoSEQ multiplex PCR; TCRdb keeps only in-frame clonotypes and omits some of them. This table has roughly 92,000 clones, about 95% appearing once. This clone was recorded only once. Sequencing was carried out using T cells isolated from PBMCs. This TCR derives from a human donor in good health. V usage is TRBV7-9 and J usage is TRBJ2-5; D might be TRBD2 (7 bases). The CDR3 DNA reads TGTGCCAGCAGCGCAGCAGGGGAGGGGAAAGAGACCCAGTACTTC. It specifies CASSAAGEGKETQYF.